The TCR beta chain under discussion was sequenced for a study of blood T cell repertoires in COVID-19. In the study overall: The analysed material was cDNA or gDNA that came from T cells, B-cell-depleted T cells, or PBMCs.

Only in-frame clones appear in the TCRdb table, and some are missing; sequencing was by immunoSEQ multiplex PCR. The sample has around 50,000 clones; roughly nine tenths are singletons. V was shortened by 3 bases and J by 4 bases, with 16 bases between the two germline ends. CDR1 and CDR2 (germline): KGHSH, LQKENI. The CDR3 loop spans 16 amino acids. This receptor was identified in a man in his 70s with active COVID-19. This chain joins TRBV18 and TRBJ1-5; weak D call: TRBD1 (6 bases). The sequencing sample was made of peripheral blood. CDR3 in DNA: TGTGCCAGCTCACCGATCAGGGGTAGCATTAATCAGCCCCAGCATTTT. The encoded protein is CASSPIRGSINQPQHF.